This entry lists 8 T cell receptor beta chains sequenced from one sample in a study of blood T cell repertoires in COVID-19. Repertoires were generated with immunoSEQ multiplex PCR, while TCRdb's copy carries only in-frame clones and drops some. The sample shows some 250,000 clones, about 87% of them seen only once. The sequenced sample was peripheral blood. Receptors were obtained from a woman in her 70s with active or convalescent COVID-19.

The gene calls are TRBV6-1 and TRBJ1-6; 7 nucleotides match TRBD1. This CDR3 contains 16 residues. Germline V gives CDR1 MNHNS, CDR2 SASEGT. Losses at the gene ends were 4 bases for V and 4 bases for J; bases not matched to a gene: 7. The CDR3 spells CASSVATGLYNSPLHF. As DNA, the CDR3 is TGTGCCAGCAGTGTGGCGACAGGGCTTTATAATTCACCCCTCCACTTT.

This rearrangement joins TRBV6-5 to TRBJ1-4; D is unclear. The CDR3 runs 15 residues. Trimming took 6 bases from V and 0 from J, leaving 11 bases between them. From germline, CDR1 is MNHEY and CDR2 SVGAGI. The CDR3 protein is CASRLGGATNEKLFF. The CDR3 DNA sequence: TGTGCCAGCAGATTGGGAGGTGCAACTAATGAAAAACTGTTTTTT.

The DNA for the CDR3 is TGCGCCAGCAGCTTGGGTTCGGGTATCGGTGAGCAGTTCTTC. Its protein product is CASSLGSGIGEQFF. V usage is TRBV5-1 and J usage is TRBJ2-1; D gene ambiguous. CDR3 size: 14 residues. From germline, CDR1 is SGHRS and CDR2 YFSETQ. Trimming cost V 0 bases and J 9 bases, with 13 bases left between them.

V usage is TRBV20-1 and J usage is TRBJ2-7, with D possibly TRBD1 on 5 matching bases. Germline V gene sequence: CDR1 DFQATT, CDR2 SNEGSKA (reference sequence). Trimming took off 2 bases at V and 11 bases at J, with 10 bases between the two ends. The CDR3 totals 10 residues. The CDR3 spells CSARIEGEYF. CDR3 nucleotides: TGCAGTGCTAGAATAGAAGGGGAGTACTTC.

The CDR3 reads CASSSSQGYGQETQYF. Written as DNA, the CDR3 is TGTGCCAGCAGCTCCTCCCAGGGGTACGGCCAAGAGACCCAGTACTTC. The V and J genes are TRBV5-8 and TRBJ2-5, with D possibly TRBD1 on 6 matching bases. Per germline, CDR1 SGHTS and CDR2 YDEGEE. This CDR3 has 16 amino acids. Trimming pared 3 bases from V and 1 base from J, leaving 16 bases between.

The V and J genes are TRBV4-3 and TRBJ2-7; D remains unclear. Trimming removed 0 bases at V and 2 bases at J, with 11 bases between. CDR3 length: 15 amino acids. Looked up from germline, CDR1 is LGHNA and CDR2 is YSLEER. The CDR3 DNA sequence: TGCGCCAGCAGCCAAGATAGAAGTTTTCCCTACGAGCAGTACTTC. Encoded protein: CASSQDRSFPYEQYF.

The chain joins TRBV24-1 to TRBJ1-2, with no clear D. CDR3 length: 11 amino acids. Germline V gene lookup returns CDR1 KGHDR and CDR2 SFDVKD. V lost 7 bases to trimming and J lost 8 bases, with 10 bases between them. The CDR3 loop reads CATRGPQGYTF. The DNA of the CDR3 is TGTGCCACCAGGGGCCCCCAGGGCTACACCTTC.

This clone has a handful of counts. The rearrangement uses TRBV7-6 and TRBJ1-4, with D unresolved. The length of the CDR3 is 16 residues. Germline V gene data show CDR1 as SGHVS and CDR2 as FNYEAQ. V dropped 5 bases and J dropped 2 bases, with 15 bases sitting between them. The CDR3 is CASSMGSSPTNEKLFF. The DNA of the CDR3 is TGTGCCAGCAGCATGGGCAGCAGTCCCACTAATGAAAAACTGTTTTTT.